The 22 T cell receptor beta chains reported below all come from one sample, sequenced in a study of blood T cell repertoires in COVID-19. The repertoire was sequenced with immunoSEQ multiplex PCR; TCRdb's copy has only in-frame clones and lacks some. The sample lists 250,000 or so clones; 85% were seen once. Input material: PBMCs or T cells enriched from blood (not recorded which). The receptors come from a woman in her 50s who had been exposed to COVID-19.

CDR3 in DNA: TGTGCCTGGAGTAAGGGAGTGCGGCAGTACTTC. Translated, it gives CAWSKGVRQYF. This chain uses TRBV30 with TRBJ2-7, with TRBD2 as a possible D gene (5 bases). The CDR3 is made up of 11 amino acids. Germline V gene data show CDR1 as GTSNPN and CDR2 as SVGIG (reference sequence). V lost 2 bases and J lost 9, with 11 bases in between.

The chain combines TRBV7-2 with TRBJ2-1; D may be TRBD1 (5 bases). Trimming left V 2 bases short and J 8 bases short, with 10 bases between. The germline CDR1 and CDR2 sequences are SGHTA and FQGNSA. This CDR3 contains 13 residues. CDR3 in amino acids: CASSLRSTDEQFF. The CDR3 bases are TGTGCCAGCAGCTTAAGGTCGACAGATGAGCAGTTCTTC. Drawing the rest from reference TRBV7-2 and TRBJ2-1, the complete variable domain is GAGVSQSPSNKVTEKGKDVELRCDPISGHTALYWYRQSLGQGLEFLIYFQGNSAPDKSGLPSDRFSAERTGGSVSTLTIQRTQQEDSAVYLCASSLRSTDEQFFGPGTRLTVL.

The sample holds one count of this clone. This chain connects TRBV3-1 (or the pseudogene TRBV3-2) to TRBJ1-1; the match to TRBD1 covers 8 bases. The germline gives CDR1 LGHDT, CDR2 YNNKEL (reference sequence). The CDR3 has 12 amino acids. Trimming at V came to 5 bases and at J to 5 bases, leaving 1 base not matched to a gene. The CDR3 loop reads CASSWTGTEAFF. CDR3 sequence (DNA): TGTGCCAGCAGCTGGACAGGGACTGAAGCTTTCTTT.

The chain employs TRBV7-3 and TRBJ2-3, with D possibly matching TRBD1 (5 bases). The ends were cut back, 5 bases at V and 3 bases at J, with 18 bases in the middle. This CDR3 region has 16 residues. Germline CDR1 is SGHTA and CDR2 is FQGTGA. CDR3 sequence (DNA): TGTGCCAGCAGCCCTCTGGGGTACAAGGGGACAGATACGCAGTATTTT. Its protein product is CASSPLGYKGTDTQYF.

The rearrangement links TRBV11-3 to TRBJ2-2; TRBD2 agrees at 7 bases. Germline lookup yields CDR1 SGHNT and CDR2 YENEEA. There are 15 residues in the CDR3. After removal of 4 bases from V and 0 bases from J, the junction contained 2 bases not matched to a gene. The CDR3 loop is CASSSGGANTGELFF. CDR3 DNA: TGTGCCAGCAGCTCGGGGGGTGCGAACACCGGGGAGCTGTTTTTT.

The rearrangement joins TRBV19 to TRBJ2-1; tentatively, D is TRBD2 (6 bases). Germline V CDR1 and CDR2: LNHDA, SQIVND (reference sequence). V lost 8 bases, J lost 16 bases, and 27 bases lay in between. The CDR3 runs 14 residues. The CDR3 DNA sequence: TGTGCCAGTTTGGCGAGGGGATGGGGAGGTCGGCCCTTCTTC. This sequence encodes CASLARGWGGRPFF.

V and J are TRBV5-1 and TRBJ2-5; D remains unclear. V dropped 0 bases and J dropped 3 bases, with 9 bases sitting between them. CDR3 length: 14 amino acids. CDR1 and CDR2 from the germline V gene are SGHRS and YFSETQ. The CDR3 protein is CASSLGQVKETQYF. The CDR3 DNA sequence: TGCGCCAGCAGCTTGGGCCAGGTAAAAGAGACCCAGTACTTC.

This clone came up many times. J is TRBJ1-1 and V is TRBV6-5, with D perhaps matching TRBD1 (6 bases). Germline CDR1 reads MNHEY; CDR2 reads SVGAGI. This CDR3 region has 13 residues. The V end lost 6 bases, the J end lost 1 base, and 9 bases lay between the germline ends. Here the CDR3 DNA reads TGTGCCAGCAGCCAGGGGCGGAACACTGAAGCTTTCTTT. Its protein is CASSQGRNTEAFF.

Comments on this clone: The sample contains more than one DNA sequence encoding this CDR3. The chain couples TRBV9 to TRBJ2-7; weak D call: TRBD1 (6 bases). Per germline, CDR1 SGDLS and CDR2 YYNGEE. Trimming shortened V by 0 bases and J by 1 base, and 8 bases separated the two germline ends. The CDR3 covers 14 residues. The CDR3 is CASSVAQGSYEQYF. For the CDR3, the DNA is TGTGCCAGCAGCGTAGCGCAGGGGTCCTACGAGCAGTACTTC.

The table lists this clone with a count of one. The chain links TRBV5-5 to TRBJ2-3, with D tentatively TRBD1 (6 bases). CDR3 length equals 15 residues. Germline V gene sequence: CDR1 SGHKS, CDR2 YYEKEE (reference sequence). V lost 4 bases, J lost 1 base, and 13 bases lay in between. DNA of the CDR3: TGTGCCAGCAGCGTTACAGGGTCACGCACAGATACGCAGTATTTT. This translates into CASSVTGSRTDTQYF.

This CDR3 reads CATGARMNTEAFF. DNA for the CDR3: TGTGCCACAGGGGCCCGCATGAACACTGAAGCTTTCTTT. This chain joins TRBV2 and TRBJ1-1, with D perhaps matching TRBD1 (6 bases). The germline V gene has CDR1 SNHLY and CDR2 FYNNEI. This CDR3 spans 13 amino acids. Trimming cost V 10 bases and J 0 bases, with 12 bases left between them.

With regard to this clone: The sample holds other DNA sequences that translate to the same CDR3. V and J are TRBV5-1 and TRBJ1-2; D not resolved. The CDR3 sequence is 14 residues long. V was shortened by 0 bases and J by 0 bases, with 6 bases between the two germline ends. The germline CDR1 and CDR2 sequences are SGHRS and YFSETQ. The CDR3 sequence: CASSLAGSNYGYTF. The CDR3 DNA follows: TGCGCCAGCAGCTTGGCTGGCTCTAACTATGGCTACACCTTC.

This rearrangement joins TRBV7-9 to TRBJ1-1, with 8 bases lining up with TRBD1. V shed 5 bases, J shed 7 bases, and the junction held 6 bases outside the gene matches. The length of the CDR3 is 13 residues. Germline V lookup: CDR1 SEHNR, CDR2 FQNEAQ (reference sequence). CDR3 in amino acids: CASSRRGLDEAFF. As DNA, the CDR3 is TGTGCCAGCAGCCGCAGGGGGCTGGATGAAGCTTTCTTT.

The rearrangement links TRBV19 to TRBJ1-6, with unresolved D. The germline gives CDR1 LNHDA, CDR2 SQIVND (reference sequence). V shed 5 bases and J shed 7 bases, with 6 bases lying between them. This CDR3 is built from 12 residues. The CDR3 region has the DNA TGTGCCAGTAGTTCGGGGAATTCACCCCTCCACTTT. This sequence encodes CASSSGNSPLHF.

The chain employs TRBV9 and TRBJ2-1; 12 nucleotides align to TRBD1. The CDR3 spans 15 residues. After removal of 4 bases from V and 9 bases from J, the junction contained 8 bases not matched to a gene. Germline V gene sequence: CDR1 SGDLS, CDR2 YYNGEE. CDR3 in DNA: TGTGCCAGCAGCCCGGGGGACAGGGGGCGCCTTGAGCAGTTCTTC. This codes for CASSPGDRGRLEQFF.

The chain employs TRBV5-1 and TRBJ1-1; D gene ambiguous. From germline, CDR1 is SGHRS and CDR2 YFSETQ. The CDR3 runs 13 residues. V dropped 4 bases and J dropped 0 bases, with 7 bases sitting between them. Here the CDR3 DNA reads TGCGCCAGCAGCCCAGACATGAACACTGAAGCTTTCTTT. This translates into CASSPDMNTEAFF.

The chain carries TRBV5-6 and TRBJ1-5, with TRBD1 identical over 7 bases. The germline gives CDR1 SGHDT, CDR2 YYEEEE. With V trimmed by 4 bases and J by 6 bases, 7 bases remained unmatched. CDR3 length equals 14 residues. The CDR3 loop is CASSAQGESQPQHF. Here the CDR3 DNA reads TGTGCCAGCAGCGCCCAGGGGGAGAGTCAGCCCCAGCATTTT.

This sequence joins TRBV18 and TRBJ1-3; D ambiguous. V dropped 2 bases and J dropped 4 bases, with 15 bases sitting between them. The CDR3 is 16 residues long. Germline loops: CDR1 KGHSH, CDR2 LQKENI. CDR3 DNA sequence: TGTGCCAGCTCACCAAGAGAGGGTACCGCGGGAAACACCATATATTTT. It specifies CASSPREGTAGNTIYF.

Turning to this clone: The junction shows a germline mismatch at one end, possibly a read error. The rearrangement links TRBV2 to TRBJ1-2; TRBD1 is a possible D gene (6 bases). The CDR3 contains 14 residues. From germline, CDR1 is SNHLY and CDR2 FYNNEI. The chain's CDR3 is CASSPRQDPYGYIF. The DNA for the CDR3 is TGTGCCAGCAGTCCTCGACAGGACCCCTATGGCTACATCTTC.

The rearrangement uses TRBV19 and TRBJ1-1, with 7 nucleotides matching TRBD1. V lost 6 bases and J lost 1; bases outside the gene matches: 8. CDR1 and CDR2 (germline): LNHDA, SQIVND (reference sequence). The CDR3 totals 15 residues. In DNA, the CDR3 is TGTGCCAGTAGCACACAGGGGATAGGGAACACTGAAGCTTTCTTT. The encoded protein is CASSTQGIGNTEAFF.

This sequence joins TRBV19 and TRBJ2-4, with a weak D call TRBD2 (6 bases). In germline, CDR1 is LNHDA, CDR2 SQIVND (reference sequence). V was cut by 1 base and J by 7 bases, with 14 bases left in between. The CDR3 has 15 residues. The DNA of the CDR3 is TGTGCCAGTAGTATAGTAGTTGGCAGCGGGAACATTCAGTACTTC. This translates into CASSIVVGSGNIQYF. The full variable domain, in which reference TRBV19 and TRBJ2-4 provide the parts outside the CDR3, is DGGITQSPKYLFRKEGQNVTLSCEQNLNHDAMYWYRQDPGQGLRLIYYSQIVNDFQKGDIAEGYSVSREKKESFPLTVTSAQKNPTAFYLCASSIVVGSGNIQYFGAGTRLSVL.

V usage is TRBV6-5 and J usage is TRBJ1-5; possibly TRBD1 for D (6 bases). The V gene lost 10 bases and the J gene lost 9 bases, with 16 bases spanning the gap. The CDR3 has 12 amino acids. Germline V gives CDR1 MNHEY, CDR2 SVGAGI. DNA for the CDR3: TGTGCCACCAAGACAGGCCTCCTGCCCCAGCATTTT. Protein product: CATKTGLLPQHF.